Many counts were recorded for the clone carrying this T cell receptor beta chain. There were TCR beta CDR3 regions amplified from RNA transcripts. A first-round RT-PCR of the TCR CDR3 used the HTBI primer set. TCRdb recomputed calls from the multiplex PCR reads with MiXCR, one row per CDR3 protein. Counted here are roughly 290,000 distinct CDR3 sequences, approximately 13% occurring once; the ten biggest clones make up 7% to 9.5%. V was clipped by 0 bases and J by 4 bases, with 9 bases between them. Germline CDR1 is SQVTM and CDR2 is ANQGSEA. This CDR3 has 13 residues. This record belongs to a study of T cells in Graves' hyperthyroidism and ophthalmopathy. Hyperthyroidism in the patients, aged 18 to 65, was newly diagnosed and under 2 months in duration. PBMCs were obtained from 9.5 to 10 ml fresh peripheral blood.

The source material was blood. This TCR derives from a woman aged 40 to 50 with Graves' hyperthyroidism. V and J are TRBV29-1 and TRBJ1-2, with D tentatively TRBD1 (5 bases). CDR3 protein: CSVEDQGAYGYTF. CDR3 coding DNA: TGCAGCGTTGAAGATCAGGGTGCCTATGGCTACACCTTC.